A single sample is the source of the 27 T cell receptor beta chains below, sequenced in a study of cytomegalovirus exposure and HLA in healthy donors. PCR primers comprised 60 Vbeta and 13 Jbeta primers. Some clones are missing from TCRdb's copy, which holds only in-frame ones; the method was immunoSEQ multiplex PCR. Seen here are about 110,000 clones, around 82% observed once, and the top ten hold roughly 1.5%. Sequencing was done on a sample of PBMCs. The receptors derive from a man over 45 in good health and CMV-seronegative.

This chain connects TRBV15 to TRBJ1-4; 9 nucleotides line up with TRBD1. After removal of 7 bases from V and 3 bases from J, the junction contained 6 bases not matched to a gene. Germline CDR1 reads LNHNV; CDR2 reads YYDKDF (reference sequence). CDR3 length: 15 residues. As DNA, the CDR3 is TGTGCCACCAACTACAGGGGGCCCCCTAATGAAAAACTGTTTTTT. It codes for CATNYRGPPNEKLFF.

V is TRBV15 and J is TRBJ2-1; unclear D gene. The CDR3 runs to 15 residues. CDR1 LNHNV and CDR2 YYDKDF come from the germline V gene (reference sequence). Deletions cut 5 bases from V and 6 bases from J, with 17 bases between. CDR3 sequence: CATSRRSLPSNEQFF. CDR3 nucleotide sequence: TGTGCCACCAGCCGGCGGTCCCTCCCATCCAATGAGCAGTTCTTC.

This clone came up once. The chain recombines TRBV18 with TRBJ2-7; D possibly corresponds to TRBD2 (5 bases). From germline, CDR1 is KGHSH and CDR2 LQKENI. Trimming removed 1 base at V and 5 bases at J, with 12 bases between. The CDR3 length is 14 residues. Here the CDR3 reads CASSPRTGVHEQYF. The CDR3 nucleotides are TGTGCCAGCTCACCACGAACCGGGGTTCACGAGCAGTACTTC.

This sequence joins TRBV11-2 and TRBJ1-5, with D uncertain. The V and J ends lost 5 bases and 5 bases respectively, with 7 bases between them. The length of the CDR3 is 12 residues. CDR1 is SGHAT, CDR2 FQNNGV, per germline. The CDR3 loop reads CASSHQDQPQHF. The CDR3, as DNA: TGTGCCAGCAGCCACCAGGATCAGCCCCAGCATTTT. Full variable domain (rest looked up from reference TRBV11-2 and TRBJ1-5): EAGVAQSPRYKIIEKRQSVAFWCNPISGHATLYWYQQILGQGPKLLIQFQNNGVVDDSQLPKDRFSAERLKGVDSTLKIQPAKLEDSAVYLCASSHQDQPQHFGDGTRLSIL.

J is TRBJ1-1 and V is TRBV11-2; D gene unclear. The V and J ends lost 1 base and 4 bases respectively, with 13 bases between them. This CDR3 has 15 amino acids. Germline CDR1 is SGHAT and CDR2 is FQNNGV. The CDR3 DNA follows: TGTGCCAGCAGCTTAGCGCTAGGAGCGTCCACTGAAGCTTTCTTT. Encoded protein: CASSLALGASTEAFF.

The chain employs TRBV30 and TRBJ1-2, with D possibly being TRBD1 (6 bases). Deletions cut 1 base from V and 7 bases from J, with 16 bases between. Germline V gene lookup returns CDR1 GTSNPN and CDR2 SVGIG (reference sequence). The CDR3 totals 14 residues. CDR3 DNA sequence: TGTGCCTGGAGTGGGACAGTTCCTTGGGTTGGCTACACCTTC. Translation gives CAWSGTVPWVGYTF.

The V and J genes are TRBV28 and TRBJ1-4; possible D gene TRBD1, 6 bases. Trimming took 4 bases from V and 8 from J, leaving 14 bases between them. The V gene's germline CDR1 is MDHEN and CDR2 SYDVKM. The CDR3 is made up of 14 amino acids. CDR3 protein: CASSSGDKYEKLFF. CDR3 bases: TGTGCCAGCAGTTCCGGGGACAAGTACGAAAAACTGTTTTTT.

This chain joins TRBV6-1 and TRBJ2-1; 9 bases are a match to TRBD2. J was trimmed by 4 bases and V by 11 bases; bases with no gene match: 12. Looked up from germline, CDR1 is MNHNS and CDR2 is SASEGT. This CDR3 has 15 residues. CDR3 DNA: TGTGCCGGCGACAGGGCTAGCGGGGATTACAATGAGCAGTTCTTC. This encodes CAGDRASGDYNEQFF.

The V call is TRBV2, the J call TRBJ1-2, with 7 bases matching TRBD1. V lost 8 bases, J lost 3 bases, and 6 bases stayed unmatched. The CDR3 spans 13 residues. Germline-derived CDR1 and CDR2 are SNHLY and FYNNEI. The CDR3 region is CASSYRGDYGYTF. DNA of the CDR3: TGTGCCAGCTCTTACAGGGGAGACTATGGCTACACCTTC.

This clone has a single count. This chain links TRBV2 with TRBJ1-4; 9 bases are shared with TRBD1. The germline gives CDR1 SNHLY, CDR2 FYNNEI. CDR3 size: 15 residues. Losses at the gene ends were 5 bases for V and 6 bases for J; bases not matched to a gene: 7. The CDR3: CASSSYRGRDEKLFF. For the CDR3, the DNA is TGTGCCAGCAGTTCTTACAGGGGGCGAGATGAAAAACTGTTTTTT.

The rearrangement uses TRBV5-1 and TRBJ1-1; the match to TRBD1 covers 11 bases. Germline CDR1 is SGHRS and CDR2 is YFSETQ. V dropped 4 bases and J dropped 7; count of bases not matched to a gene: 6. The CDR3 extends over 14 amino acids. The CDR3 DNA is TGCGCCAGCAGCCCCGGGACAGGGGGACTTGAAGCTTTCTTT. It specifies CASSPGTGGLEAFF. Combining the CDR3 with reference TRBV5-1 and TRBJ1-1 gives the whole variable domain KAGVTQTPRYLIKTRGQQVTLSCSPISGHRSVSWYQQTPGQGLQFLFEYFSETQRNKGNFPGRFSGRQFSNSRSEMNVSTLELGDSALYLCASSPGTGGLEAFFGQGTRLTVV.

This clone was detected only once. The chain has TRBV14 and TRBJ1-1; D might be TRBD1 (6 bases). CDR3 size: 17 residues. Germline CDR1 SGHDN, CDR2 FVKESK. V lost 0 bases to trimming and J lost 5 bases, with 19 bases between them. CDR3 DNA sequence: TGTGCCAGCAGCCAAGAGGGACAACAGGGAAGTCGTACTGAAGCTTTCTTT. As protein: CASSQEGQQGSRTEAFF.

This clone showed up just once. The J gene is TRBJ2-1, the V gene TRBV7-9; D remains ambiguous. Germline loops: CDR1 SEHNR, CDR2 FQNEAQ (reference sequence). The CDR3 has 15 residues. V was shortened by 3 bases and J by 7 bases, with 16 bases between the two germline ends. CDR3 in amino acids: CASSLGHPRSNEQFF. The CDR3, as DNA: TGTGCCAGCAGCTTGGGCCACCCCCGCTCTAATGAGCAGTTCTTC.

The chain has TRBV19 and TRBJ1-5; D is unclear. This CDR3 has 15 residues. CDR1 is LNHDA, CDR2 SQIVND, per germline (reference sequence). V was shortened by 3 bases and J by 7 bases, with 16 bases between the two germline ends. Written as DNA, the CDR3 is TGTGCCAGTAGTATCAAGGGCGTGGCGGGCCAGCCCCAGCATTTT. Its translation is CASSIKGVAGQPQHF.

This clone was recorded a few times. The chain has TRBV4-1 and TRBJ2-2; 7 bases line up with TRBD1. Unmatched junction bases numbered 7, after V lost 4 bases and J lost 11 bases. Germline CDR1 is MGHRA and CDR2 is YSYEKL. The CDR3 consists of 13 residues. The CDR3 sequence: CASSPRQGVELFF. The CDR3, as DNA: TGCGCCAGCAGCCCTCGACAGGGTGTTGAGCTGTTTTTT.

This clone was seen a single time. V usage is TRBV11-2 and J usage is TRBJ2-3; no firm D call. Germline assignment: CDR1 SGHAT and CDR2 FQNNGV. V gave up 5 bases and J gave up 0 bases, with 9 bases separating them. The CDR3 is 14 amino acids. The CDR3 sequence: CASSPLTSTDTQYF. The DNA for the CDR3 is TGTGCCAGCAGCCCATTAACTAGCACAGATACGCAGTATTTT. Supplemented by reference TRBV11-2 and TRBJ2-3, the full variable domain reads EAGVAQSPRYKIIEKRQSVAFWCNPISGHATLYWYQQILGQGPKLLIQFQNNGVVDDSQLPKDRFSAERLKGVDSTLKIQPAKLEDSAVYLCASSPLTSTDTQYFGPGTRLTVL.

J is TRBJ1-3 and V is TRBV7-2; 9 bases are a match to TRBD1. The V segment lost 5 bases and the J segment 4 bases; nucleotides outside the gene matches: 6. Germline V lookup: CDR1 SGHTA, CDR2 FQGNSA. The CDR3 extends over 15 amino acids. The CDR3 reads CASSNTGGPGNTIYF. As DNA, the CDR3 is TGTGCCAGCAGCAACACAGGGGGCCCGGGAAACACCATATATTTT. Using reference TRBV7-2 and TRBJ1-3 for the parts outside the CDR3, the full variable domain is GAGVSQSPSNKVTEKGKDVELRCDPISGHTALYWYRQSLGQGLEFLIYFQGNSAPDKSGLPSDRFSAERTGGSVSTLTIQRTQQEDSAVYLCASSNTGGPGNTIYFGEGSWLTVV.

A single count supports this clone. V and J are TRBV19 and TRBJ2-2; the match to TRBD2 covers 10 bases. The germline V gene has CDR1 LNHDA and CDR2 SQIVND (reference sequence). This CDR3 spans 17 amino acids. Unmatched junction bases numbered 8, after V lost 6 bases and J lost 1 base. CDR3 nucleotides: TGTGCCAGTAGAAGACCAAGACTAGCGGGGAACACCGGGGAGCTGTTTTTT. Translating it yields CASRRPRLAGNTGELFF.

This chain uses TRBV6-5 with TRBJ1-6; TRBD1 aligns across 11 bases. This CDR3 has 14 amino acids. The V and J ends lost 5 bases and 10 bases, in that order; junction bases with no gene match: 4. Germline lookup yields CDR1 MNHEY and CDR2 SVGAGI. The CDR3 DNA reads TGTGCCAGCAGTGGACAGGGGGCCGGCTCACCCCTCCACTTT. The encoded protein is CASSGQGAGSPLHF.

This clone came up a few times. Other DNA sequences in the same sample also yield this CDR3. The chain has TRBV7-9 and TRBJ1-4; 10 positions agree with TRBD1. V lost 5 bases, J lost 5 bases, and 2 bases stayed unmatched. The CDR3 covers 14 residues. The germline CDR1 and CDR2 sequences are SEHNR and FQNEAQ (reference sequence). The CDR3 nucleotides read TGTGCCAGCAGCGCGGGACAGGGGAATGAAAAACTGTTTTTT. It translates to CASSAGQGNEKLFF.

This clone was counted only a few times. This chain uses TRBV27 with TRBJ1-2; 7 bases map to TRBD1. J was trimmed by 9 bases and V by 5 bases; bases with no gene match: 15. Germline V gene lookup returns CDR1 MNHEY and CDR2 SMNVEV (reference sequence). The CDR3 has 15 amino acids. The CDR3 sequence: CASSTLLGQRSSYTF. The CDR3 region has the DNA TGTGCCAGCAGTACACTATTGGGACAGAGGTCAAGCTACACCTTC.

The J gene is TRBJ2-5, the V gene TRBV2, with TRBD2 matching over 15 bases. Looked up from germline, CDR1 is SNHLY and CDR2 is FYNNEI. Germline trimming cut 4 bases from V and 3 bases from J; bases unmatched to any gene: 0. The CDR3 extends over 15 amino acids. The CDR3 DNA reads as TGTGCCAGCAGTGGGACTAGCGGGGGGGAAGAGACCCAGTACTTC. Translated: CASSGTSGGEETQYF.

The rearrangement joins TRBV7-2 to TRBJ1-6, with TRBD1 matching over 11 bases. CDR1 and CDR2 (germline): SGHTA, FQGNSA. There are 17 residues in the CDR3. V lost 1 base to trimming and J lost 10 bases; unmatched junction nucleotides: 9. The CDR3 DNA reads as TGTGCCAGCAGCTTAGGTGGGACAGGGGGTTCCCACTCACCCCTCCACTTT. This codes for CASSLGGTGGSHSPLHF.

The chain employs TRBV5-4 and TRBJ1-3, with 10 positions matching TRBD1. Trimming removed 3 bases from V and 8 bases from J; junction bases left unmatched: 8. CDR3 length equals 15 residues. Germline CDR1 reads SGHNT; CDR2 reads YYREEE (reference sequence). The DNA of the CDR3 is TGTGCCAGCAGCTATGGACAGGGGGAGGTGGACACCATATATTTT. Protein sequence: CASSYGQGEVDTIYF.

This chain joins TRBV9 and TRBJ1-1; D is unresolved. The CDR3 loop spans 15 amino acids. CDR1 is SGDLS and CDR2 is YYNGEE in the germline V gene. With 0 bases removed from V and 1 base from J, the gap between germline ends came to 10 bases. CDR3 DNA sequence: TGTGCCAGCAGCGTAGACGGCGGCGAGAACACTGAAGCTTTCTTT. Translating it yields CASSVDGGENTEAFF.

This sequence joins TRBV7-3 and TRBJ2-7; possible D gene TRBD1, 5 bases. Germline lookup yields CDR1 SGHTA and CDR2 FQGTGA. V dropped 0 bases and J dropped 6 bases, with 12 bases sitting between them. The CDR3 contains 14 residues. CDR3 coding DNA: TGTGCCAGCAGCTTAACAGGGGTTGGTGGCGAGCAGTACTTC. Translated, it gives CASSLTGVGGEQYF.

The rearrangement links TRBV2 to TRBJ2-2, with TRBD2 matching 12 bases. Germline assignment: CDR1 SNHLY and CDR2 FYNNEI. The CDR3 sequence is 15 residues long. J lost 8 bases, V lost 6 bases, and 7 bases had no gene match. CDR3 amino acids: CASRRTSGAKGELFF. The CDR3 nucleotides read TGTGCCAGCAGGAGGACTAGCGGGGCGAAGGGGGAGCTGTTTTTT.